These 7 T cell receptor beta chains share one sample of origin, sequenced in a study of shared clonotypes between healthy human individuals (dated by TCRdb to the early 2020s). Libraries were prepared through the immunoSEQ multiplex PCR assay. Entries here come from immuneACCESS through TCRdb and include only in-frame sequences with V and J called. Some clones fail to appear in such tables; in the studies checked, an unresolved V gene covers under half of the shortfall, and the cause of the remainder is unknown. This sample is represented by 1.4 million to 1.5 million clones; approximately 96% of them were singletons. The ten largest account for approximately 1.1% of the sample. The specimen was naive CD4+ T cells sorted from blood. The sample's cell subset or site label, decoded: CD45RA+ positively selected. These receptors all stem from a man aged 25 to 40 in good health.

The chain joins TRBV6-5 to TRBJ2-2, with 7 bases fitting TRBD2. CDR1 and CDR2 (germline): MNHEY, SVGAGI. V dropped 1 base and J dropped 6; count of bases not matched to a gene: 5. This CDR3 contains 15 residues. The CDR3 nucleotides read TGTGCCAGCAGTTACTGGCCTCTAGCGGCCGGGGAGCTGTTTTTT. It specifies CASSYWPLAAGELFF.

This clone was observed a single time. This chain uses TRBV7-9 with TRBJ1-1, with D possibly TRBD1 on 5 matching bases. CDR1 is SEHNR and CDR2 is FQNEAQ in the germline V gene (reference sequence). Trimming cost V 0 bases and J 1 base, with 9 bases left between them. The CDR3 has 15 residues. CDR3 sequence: CASSLAPTGNTEAFF. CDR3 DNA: TGTGCCAGCAGCTTAGCCCCCACAGGGAACACTGAAGCTTTCTTT.

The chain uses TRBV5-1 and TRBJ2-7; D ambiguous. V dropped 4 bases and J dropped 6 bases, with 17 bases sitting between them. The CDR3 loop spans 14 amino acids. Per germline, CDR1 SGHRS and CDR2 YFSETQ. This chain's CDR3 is CASSRPSSIGEQYF. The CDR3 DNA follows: TGCGCCAGCAGCCGACCGTCTAGTATAGGCGAGCAGTACTTC. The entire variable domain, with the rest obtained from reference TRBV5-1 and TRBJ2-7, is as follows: KAGVTQTPRYLIKTRGQQVTLSCSPISGHRSVSWYQQTPGQGLQFLFEYFSETQRNKGNFPGRFSGRQFSNSRSEMNVSTLELGDSALYLCASSRPSSIGEQYFGPGTRLTVT.

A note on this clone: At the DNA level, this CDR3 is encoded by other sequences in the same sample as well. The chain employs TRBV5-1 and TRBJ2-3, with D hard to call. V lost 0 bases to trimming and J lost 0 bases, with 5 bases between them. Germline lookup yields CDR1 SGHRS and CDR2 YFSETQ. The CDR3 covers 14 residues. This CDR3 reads CASSLEGSTDTQYF. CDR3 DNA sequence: TGCGCCAGCAGCTTGGAAGGGAGCACAGATACGCAGTATTTT.

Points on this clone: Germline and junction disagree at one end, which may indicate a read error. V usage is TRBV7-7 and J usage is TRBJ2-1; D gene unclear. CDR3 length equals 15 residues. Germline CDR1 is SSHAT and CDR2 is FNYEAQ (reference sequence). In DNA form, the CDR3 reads TGTGCTAGCAGCTTTGGGCCTGATAAGAACAATGAGCAGTTCTTC. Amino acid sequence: CASSFGPDKNNEQFF.

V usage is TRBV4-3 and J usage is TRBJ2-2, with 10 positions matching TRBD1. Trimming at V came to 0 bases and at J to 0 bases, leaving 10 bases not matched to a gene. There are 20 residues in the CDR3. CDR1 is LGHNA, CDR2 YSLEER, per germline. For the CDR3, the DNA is TGCGCCAGCAGCCAAGATCTTAGGCGACAGGGGGCCCCGAACACCGGGGAGCTGTTTTTT. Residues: CASSQDLRRQGAPNTGELFF.

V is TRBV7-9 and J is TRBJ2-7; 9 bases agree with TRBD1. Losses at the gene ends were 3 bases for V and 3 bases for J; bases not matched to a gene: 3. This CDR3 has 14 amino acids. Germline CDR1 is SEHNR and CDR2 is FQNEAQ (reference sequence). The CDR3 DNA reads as TGTGCCAGCAGCTTTAGGGGACAGGGCTACGAGCAGTACTTC. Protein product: CASSFRGQGYEQYF.